This entry concerns a single T cell receptor (beta chain). TCRdb's copy holds only in-frame clones and misses some; the assay was immunoSEQ multiplex PCR. The data contain some 200,000 clones, about 81% of them singletons. The data originate from a study of blood T cell repertoires in COVID-19. V lost 9 bases and J 1 base, leaving 16 bases between the germline ends. The CDR3 has 15 amino acids. The germline CDR1 and CDR2 sequences are LNHDA and SQIVND (reference sequence). This TCR came from a man aged 35 to 55 who had recovered from COVID-19. This chain connects TRBV19 to TRBJ1-5, with D unclear. Sequencing was carried out using PBMCs or T cells enriched from blood (not recorded which). CDR3 residues: CASKAPGRSNQPQHF. CDR3 coding DNA: TGTGCCAGCAAGGCACCGGGAAGGAGCAATCAGCCCCAGCATTTT.